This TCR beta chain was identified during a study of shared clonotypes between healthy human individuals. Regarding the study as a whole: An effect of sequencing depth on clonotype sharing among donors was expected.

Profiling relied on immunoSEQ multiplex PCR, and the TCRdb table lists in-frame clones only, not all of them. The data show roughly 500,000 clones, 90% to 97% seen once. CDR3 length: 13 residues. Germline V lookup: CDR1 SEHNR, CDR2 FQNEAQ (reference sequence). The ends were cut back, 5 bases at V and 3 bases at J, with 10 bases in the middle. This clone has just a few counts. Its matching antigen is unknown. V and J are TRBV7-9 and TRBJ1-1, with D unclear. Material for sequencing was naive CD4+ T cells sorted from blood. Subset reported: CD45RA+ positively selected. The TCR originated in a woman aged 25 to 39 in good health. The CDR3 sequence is CASSPVGDTEAFF. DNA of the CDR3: TGTGCCAGCAGCCCCGTGGGCGACACTGAAGCTTTCTTT.